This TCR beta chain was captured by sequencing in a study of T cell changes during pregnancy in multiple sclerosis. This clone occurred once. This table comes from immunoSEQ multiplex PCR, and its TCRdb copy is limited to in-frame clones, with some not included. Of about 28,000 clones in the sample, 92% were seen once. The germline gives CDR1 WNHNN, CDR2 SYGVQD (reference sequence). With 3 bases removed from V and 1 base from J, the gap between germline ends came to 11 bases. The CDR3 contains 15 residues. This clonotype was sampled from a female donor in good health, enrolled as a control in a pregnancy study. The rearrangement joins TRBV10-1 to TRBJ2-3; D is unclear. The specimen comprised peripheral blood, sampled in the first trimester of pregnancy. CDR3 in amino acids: CASSEDTTRTDTQYF. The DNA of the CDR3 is TGCGCCAGCAGTGAAGACACCACACGCACAGATACGCAGTATTTT.